This T cell receptor (beta chain) is drawn from a study of T cell changes during pregnancy in multiple sclerosis (dated by TCRdb to the late 2010s). Study-level background: The study examined how the T cell repertoire changed over the course of pregnancy in women with multiple sclerosis.

Notes on this clone: Its antigen target is currently unknown. Per-nucleotide qualities are absent, and no much larger clonotype sits a single base away.

Libraries were constructed by the immunoSEQ multiplex PCR assay. In its TCRdb copy, this immuneACCESS table keeps in-frame sequences only and misses some clones. Where compared with another copy, unresolved V genes explain less than half of these, and the others have no known cause. The sample includes fewer than 45,000 clones, with 90% observed a single time. Clones ranked in the top ten supply roughly 10% of the sample. The CDR3, from cysteine to phenylalanine, totals 13 residues. Only the CDR3 DNA stays, 39 bases, in frame from base 1. The junction shows trimming of 5 bases on V and 4 bases on J, plus 9 bases between the germline ends. CDR1 and CDR2 were assigned from the germline V gene (reference sequence) as MNHEY and SMNVEV.

The sequences come from CD8+ T cells from peripheral blood mononuclear cells, collected in the first trimester of pregnancy. The receptor comes from a female donor with multiple sclerosis, enrolled in a pregnancy study. The rearrangement joined TRBV27 to TRBJ1-3, with no confidently assigned D gene. In nucleotide form, the sequence is TGTGCCAGCAGTCCAGGTTCGGGAAACACCATATATTTT. The encoded protein is CASSPGSGNTIYF.